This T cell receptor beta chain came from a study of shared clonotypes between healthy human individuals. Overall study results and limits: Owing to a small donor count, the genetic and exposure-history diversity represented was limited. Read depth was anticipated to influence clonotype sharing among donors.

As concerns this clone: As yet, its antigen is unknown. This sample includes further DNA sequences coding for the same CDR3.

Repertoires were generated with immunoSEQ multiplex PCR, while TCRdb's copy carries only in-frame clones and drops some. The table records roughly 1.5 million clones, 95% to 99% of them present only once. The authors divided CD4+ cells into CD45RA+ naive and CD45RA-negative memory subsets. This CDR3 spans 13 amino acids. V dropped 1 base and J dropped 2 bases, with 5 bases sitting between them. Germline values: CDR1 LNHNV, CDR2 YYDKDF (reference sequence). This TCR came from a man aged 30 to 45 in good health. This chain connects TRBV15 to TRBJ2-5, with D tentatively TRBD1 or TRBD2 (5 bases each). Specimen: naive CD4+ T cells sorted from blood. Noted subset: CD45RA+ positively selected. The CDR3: CATSRGGQETQYF. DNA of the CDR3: TGTGCCACCAGCAGAGGGGGGCAAGAGACCCAGTACTTC.